The 2 T cell receptor beta chains given below trace back to one sample, sequenced in a study of OX40 agonist ivuxolimab in advanced cancers. Only in-frame clones appear in the TCRdb table, and some are missing; sequencing was by immunoSEQ multiplex PCR. Of about 60,000 clones in the sample, around 84% are singletons; the top ten hold more than 25%. Sequenced here: CD4+ or CD8+ T cells sorted from blood, sampled in a trial of the OX40 agonist ivuxolimab. The receptors come from an adult with an advanced solid tumor such as melanoma, head and neck, liver or kidney cancer.

The chain is built from TRBV5-1 and TRBJ2-5, with 11 positions matching TRBD2. Germline CDR1 is SGHRS and CDR2 is YFSETQ. The CDR3 covers 16 residues. V lost 1 base, J lost 3 bases, and 5 bases stayed unmatched. The CDR3 loop is CASSLIPLAGEETQYF. CDR3 DNA: TGCGCCAGCAGCTTGATCCCACTAGCGGGGGAAGAGACCCAGTACTTC.

The V call is TRBV19, the J call TRBJ1-5, with 8 bases fitting TRBD1. This CDR3 spans 15 amino acids. V trimming: 4 bases; J trimming: 7 bases; junction bases outside the gene matches: 9. Per germline, CDR1 LNHDA and CDR2 SQIVND (reference sequence). The CDR3 DNA follows: TGTGCCAGTAGTACCGGGACAGGCTGGACCCAGCCCCAGCATTTT. This gives the protein CASSTGTGWTQPQHF.